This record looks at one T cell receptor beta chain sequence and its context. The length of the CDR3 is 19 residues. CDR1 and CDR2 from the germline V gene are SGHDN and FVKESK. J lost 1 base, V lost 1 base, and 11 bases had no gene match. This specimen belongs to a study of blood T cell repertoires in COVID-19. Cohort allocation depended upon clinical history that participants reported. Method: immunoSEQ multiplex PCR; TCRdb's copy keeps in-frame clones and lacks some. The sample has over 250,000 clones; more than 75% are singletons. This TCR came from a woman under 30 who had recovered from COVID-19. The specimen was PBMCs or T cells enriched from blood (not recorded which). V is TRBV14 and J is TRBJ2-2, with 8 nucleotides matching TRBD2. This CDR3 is CASSQAWREASRNTGELFF. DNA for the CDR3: TGTGCCAGCAGCCAAGCCTGGCGGGAGGCATCTCGGAACACCGGGGAGCTGTTTTTT.